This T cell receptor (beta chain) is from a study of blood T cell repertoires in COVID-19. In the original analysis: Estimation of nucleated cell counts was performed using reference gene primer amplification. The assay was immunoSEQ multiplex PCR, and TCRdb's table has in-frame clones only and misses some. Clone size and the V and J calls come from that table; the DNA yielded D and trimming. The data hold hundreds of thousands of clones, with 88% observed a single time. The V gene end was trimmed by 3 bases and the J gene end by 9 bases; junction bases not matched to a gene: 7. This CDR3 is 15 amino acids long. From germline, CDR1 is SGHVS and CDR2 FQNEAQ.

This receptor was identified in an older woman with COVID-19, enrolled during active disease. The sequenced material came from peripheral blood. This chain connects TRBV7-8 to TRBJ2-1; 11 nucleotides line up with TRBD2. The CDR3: CASSLLAGGLTEQFF. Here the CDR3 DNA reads TGTGCCAGCAGCTTGTTAGCGGGGGGGCTCACTGAGCAGTTCTTC.